This T cell receptor beta chain appears in the sequencing data of a study of blood T cell repertoires in COVID-19. At the level of the study: PBMCs, B-cell-depleted T cells, or T cells provided the cDNA or gDNA that made up the material.

Germline V gene lookup returns CDR1 LNHDA and CDR2 SQIVND (reference sequence). The CDR3 runs to 14 residues. The ends were cut back, 6 bases at V and 4 bases at J, with 12 bases in the middle. TCRdb's copy holds only in-frame clones and misses some; the assay was immunoSEQ multiplex PCR. This table holds roughly 100,000 clones, roughly 85% found once. Material: peripheral blood. This sequence was found in a man between 50 and 59 years old with acute or convalescent COVID-19. The J gene is TRBJ1-4, the V gene TRBV19, with D perhaps matching TRBD1 (6 bases). The chain's CDR3 is CASSQTGVNEKLFF. As DNA, the CDR3 is TGTGCCAGTAGCCAGACAGGCGTTAATGAAAAACTGTTTTTT. The complete variable domain, with remaining parts taken from reference TRBV19 and TRBJ1-4, reads DGGITQSPKYLFRKEGQNVTLSCEQNLNHDAMYWYRQDPGQGLRLIYYSQIVNDFQKGDIAEGYSVSREKKESFPLTVTSAQKNPTAFYLCASSQTGVNEKLFFGSGTQLSVL.